This TCR beta chain stems from a study of graft-versus-host responses after intestinal transplantation. Broader study findings: Patients who carried graft-donor T cell macrochimerism also had high graft-versus-host to host-versus-graft clonal ratios in their allografts.

Worth noting for this clone: Its target is unknown.

The assay was immunoSEQ multiplex PCR, and TCRdb's table has in-frame clones only and misses some. The sample lists 150,000 or so clones, 80% to 95% occurring once. CDR1 is LGHNA, CDR2 YNFKEQ, per germline. J gave up 2 bases and V 1 base, and 3 bases lay outside the gene matches. The CDR3 length is 15 residues. The input for sequencing was unstimulated CD4+ T cells sorted from spleen or lymph node cells, taken before intestinal transplant. The J gene is TRBJ1-1, the V gene TRBV4-2; 8 nucleotides line up with TRBD1. The origin of this receptor is a human donor who received an intestinal transplant. The CDR3 sequence is CASSQGGTGNTEAFF. Written as DNA, the CDR3 is TGTGCCAGCAGCCAAGGCGGGACAGGTAACACTGAAGCTTTCTTT.